The source of this TCR beta chain is a study of T cell repertoires in cytomegalovirus infection. Looking at the study overall: CMV infection plus the matching HLA type was flagged by public TCR beta signatures.

TCRdb passed the reads through MiXCR, listing each CDR3 protein once. In the table there are about 490,000 distinct CDR3 sequences, approximately 11% of which are singletons. Broader study findings: Dominating the ex vivo response were TCR beta clonotypes that were CMV-specific and HLA-C-restricted.

The V end lost 6 bases, the J end lost 2 bases, and 11 bases lay between the germline ends. Germline CDR1 is SEHNR and CDR2 is FQNEAQ (reference sequence). The CDR3 is 13 residues long. This clonotype was seen ten or more times. What it binds is unknown. The sequence was collected from a human donor in good health (CMV status not recorded). Some clones in this sample may be carry-over from other donors' samples. Sequencing was done on a sample of PBMCs. The genes are TRBV7-9 and TRBJ2-7; no clear D. The chain's CDR3 is CASRSTLPYEQYF. CDR3 nucleotide sequence: TGTGCCAGCAGGTCGACACTTCCCTACGAGCAGTACTTC. Full variable domain (missing parts from reference TRBV7-9 and TRBJ2-7): DTGVSQNPRHKITKRGQNVTFRCDPISEHNRLYWYRQTLGQGPEFLTYFQNEAQLEKSRLLSDRFSAERPKGSFSTLEIQRTEQGDSAMYLCASRSTLPYEQYFGPGTRLTVT.